These T cell receptor beta chains were read from a single sample in a study of T cells in localized non-small cell lung cancer. Sequenced by immunoSEQ multiplex PCR; TCRdb stores in-frame clones only, minus some. Of over a thousand clones in the sample, 30% to 40% were seen once. Sequenced material: normal lung tissue next to the tumor, taken before any cancer treatment. The receptor set was obtained from a man between 40 and 75 years old with stage I squamous cell lung carcinoma. CDR3s include the opening cysteine and the closing phenylalanine or tryptophan. Clone size appears in some rows only: once, few, many, or a class for an expanded clone.

TRBJ2-2 large TRBV6-8 CASILTGDTGELFF
TRBJ1-1 - TRBV9 CASSERVLMNTEAFF
TRBJ1-1 once TRBV23-1 CASSLGVNTEAFF
TRBJ2-7 - TRBV6-8 CASTGGWGPYEQYF
TRBJ2-3 large TRBV11-3 CASSPPGTSEYQTQYF
TRBJ2-7 - TRBV11-3 CASSFPGGASYEQYF
TRBJ2-7 - TRBV28 CASSSPGGGYEQYF
TRBJ2-7 few TRBV30 CAWSSGTGADEQYF
TRBJ1-1 - TRBV11-3 CASSETGGTTEAFF
TRBJ2-5 medium-sized TRBV7-6 CASSLSGGPLETQYF
TRBJ1-1 - TRBV11-3 CASSPGLEYTEAFF
TRBJ1-1 large TRBV6-8 CASRRGNTEAFF
TRBJ2-7 - TRBV28 CASTPGSSYEQYF
TRBJ2-1 few TRBV9 CASSVGTSGYNEQFF
TRBJ1-6 medium-sized TRBV11-3 CASSLEGGARFNSPLHF
TRBJ1-5 - TRBV19 CASTLDSYSNQPQHF
TRBJ1-2 few TRBV6-8 CASRVRTSILGYTF
TRBJ2-1 - TRBV5-1 CASSLSGVYNEQFF
TRBJ1-6 - TRBV4-1 CASSQDGAGTNSPLHF
TRBJ2-2 few TRBV14 CASSTTPVSVGGELFF
TRBJ2-7 few TRBV6-8 CASSDGMTYEQYF
TRBJ2-7 few TRBV14 CASSLGQGAYEQYF
TRBJ1-5 few TRBV6-8 CASTNPDRANQPQHF
TRBJ1-4 - TRBV7-2 CASSRGWGEKLFF
TRBJ2-7 - TRBV12-5 CASSPSGRTYEQYF
TRBJ2-2 - TRBV25-1 CASRQPNTGELFF
TRBJ1-6 - TRBV15 CATSTSGLRVGSPLHF
TRBJ1-1 few TRBV29-1 CSVKAMNTEAFF
TRBJ1-4 medium-sized TRBV6-8 CASSRDRGHGINEKLFF